A selection of T cell receptor beta chains follows, all from one sample in a study of regulatory T cells in long-lasting Graves disease. TCRdb reanalysed the multiplex PCR reads using MiXCR and keeps one entry per CDR3 protein. The table includes under 700,000 distinct CDR3 sequences, about 16% detected once. These sequences were also reported in another study, on T cells in Graves' hyperthyroidism and ophthalmopathy.

The material sequenced was peripheral blood mononuclear cells (PBMCs), taken at new diagnosis, from a patient treated with antithyroid drugs. The receptors originated from a woman aged 35 to 59 with Graves disease. Each CDR3 is given with its conserved first and last residue. The D gene is left open where the match is weak. Clone size is not always given. Where it is, it says once, few, many or a class for expanded clones.

clone_size: many; v_call: TRBV7-2; d_call: -; j_call: TRBJ2-7; cdr3_aa: CASSLMPNPEGEQYF; cdr3_nt: TGTGCCAGCAGCTTAATGCCCAACCCGGAGGGCGAGCAGTACTTC
clone_size: -; v_call: TRBV29-1; d_call: TRBD2; j_call: TRBJ2-7; cdr3_aa: CSVEDRGGSGEQYF; cdr3_nt: TGCAGCGTTGAAGATCGGGGGGGAAGCGGCGAGCAGTACTTC
clone_size: few; v_call: TRBV6-2/TRBV6-3; d_call: -; j_call: TRBJ1-3; cdr3_aa: CASSYGGGRSGNTIYF; cdr3_nt: TGTGCCAGCAGTTACGGCGGGGGGAGAAGTGGAAACACCATATATTTT
clone_size: few; v_call: TRBV24-1; d_call: TRBD1; j_call: TRBJ2-5; cdr3_aa: CATSDPGTGGETQYF; cdr3_nt: TGTGCCACCAGTGACCCCGGGACAGGGGGAGAGACCCAGTACTTC
clone_size: -; v_call: TRBV15; d_call: TRBD1; j_call: TRBJ2-2; cdr3_aa: CATRDRGLIGELFF; cdr3_nt: TGTGCCACCCGGGACAGGGGGCTCATCGGGGAGCTGTTTTTT
clone_size: -; v_call: TRBV12-3/TRBV12-4; d_call: -; j_call: TRBJ2-6; cdr3_aa: CASSFDSSGANVLTF; cdr3_nt: TGTGCCAGCAGTTTCGACAGCTCTGGGGCCAACGTCCTGACTTTC
clone_size: many; v_call: TRBV11-2; d_call: -; j_call: TRBJ1-1; cdr3_aa: CASSLGQPGNTEAFF; cdr3_nt: TGTGCCAGCAGCTTAGGACAGCCGGGGAACACTGAAGCTTTCTTT
clone_size: -; v_call: TRBV24-1; d_call: -; j_call: TRBJ2-3; cdr3_aa: CATSDGGGGTAGSDTQYF; cdr3_nt: TGTGCCACCAGTGATGGAGGGGGGGGCACGGCAGGGTCAGATACGCAGTATTTT
clone_size: -; v_call: TRBV28; d_call: -; j_call: TRBJ2-2; cdr3_aa: CASQGNPFTGELFF; cdr3_nt: TGTGCCAGCCAGGGCAATCCGTTCACCGGGGAGCTGTTTTTT
clone_size: many; v_call: TRBV20-1; d_call: -; j_call: TRBJ1-4; cdr3_aa: CSARGTATNEKLFF; cdr3_nt: TGCAGTGCTAGAGGGACAGCAACTAATGAAAAACTGTTTTTT
clone_size: many; v_call: TRBV18; d_call: -; j_call: TRBJ2-7; cdr3_aa: CASSPSQAAYEQYF; cdr3_nt: TGTGCCAGCTCACCGTCTCAGGCTGCCTACGAGCAGTACTTC
clone_size: many; v_call: TRBV27; d_call: -; j_call: TRBJ1-1; cdr3_aa: CASSLSLGNTEAFF; cdr3_nt: TGTGCCAGCAGTTTATCGCTCGGGAACACTGAAGCTTTCTTT
clone_size: few; v_call: TRBV5-6; d_call: -; j_call: TRBJ2-7; cdr3_aa: CASSLRRGAGYEQYF; cdr3_nt: TGTGCCAGCAGCTTACGCCGGGGGGCGGGCTACGAGCAGTACTTC
clone_size: many; v_call: TRBV6-4; d_call: -; j_call: TRBJ1-1; cdr3_aa: CASRRTVSNTEAFF; cdr3_nt: TGTGCCAGCAGACGGACAGTATCGAACACTGAAGCTTTCTTT
clone_size: -; v_call: TRBV20-1; d_call: TRBD1; j_call: TRBJ2-2; cdr3_aa: CSAAGTGANTGELFF; cdr3_nt: TGCAGTGCCGCCGGGACAGGGGCGAACACCGGGGAGCTGTTTTTT
clone_size: -; v_call: TRBV5-1; d_call: TRBD1; j_call: TRBJ1-4; cdr3_aa: CASSLGPSGTGFEKLFF; cdr3_nt: TGCGCCAGCAGCTTGGGTCCGTCCGGGACAGGGTTCGAAAAACTGTTTTTT
clone_size: -; v_call: TRBV30; d_call: -; j_call: TRBJ1-6; cdr3_aa: CAWSFVRSNSPLHF; cdr3_nt: TGTGCCTGGAGTTTCGTTCGGAGTAATTCACCCCTCCACTTT
clone_size: few; v_call: TRBV7-2; d_call: -; j_call: TRBJ1-3; cdr3_aa: CASSLGFGAGSNTIYF; cdr3_nt: TGTGCCAGCAGCTTAGGTTTCGGGGCAGGCTCGAACACCATATATTTT
clone_size: -; v_call: TRBV19; d_call: -; j_call: TRBJ1-6; cdr3_aa: CASSIGAGSSPLHF; cdr3_nt: TGTGCCAGTAGTATAGGGGCAGGGAGCTCACCCCTCCACTTT
clone_size: many; v_call: TRBV6-5; d_call: -; j_call: TRBJ1-2; cdr3_aa: CASSYGADYGYIF; cdr3_nt: TGTGCCAGCAGTTACGGGGCAGACTATGGCTACATCTTC
clone_size: -; v_call: TRBV19; d_call: TRBD1; j_call: TRBJ1-5; cdr3_aa: CAGSGTGGRQPQHF; cdr3_nt: TGTGCCGGTAGCGGGACAGGGGGGCGTCAGCCCCAGCATTTT
clone_size: many; v_call: TRBV18; d_call: -; j_call: TRBJ1-1; cdr3_aa: CASSPQGGITEAFF; cdr3_nt: TGTGCCAGCTCACCACAGGGGGGTATCACTGAAGCTTTCTTT
clone_size: many; v_call: TRBV28; d_call: -; j_call: TRBJ2-5; cdr3_aa: CASSLFRGGQETQYF; cdr3_nt: TGTGCCAGCAGTTTATTTCGGGGTGGGCAAGAGACCCAGTACTTC
clone_size: -; v_call: TRBV2; d_call: -; j_call: TRBJ2-2; cdr3_aa: CASRGRTNTGELFF; cdr3_nt: TGTGCCAGCAGGGGACGTACGAACACCGGGGAGCTGTTTTTT
clone_size: -; v_call: TRBV9; d_call: -; j_call: TRBJ2-7; cdr3_aa: CASSVGSPLIYEQYF; cdr3_nt: TGTGCCAGCAGCGTAGGTAGTCCCTTGATCTACGAGCAGTACTTC
clone_size: few; v_call: TRBV15; d_call: -; j_call: TRBJ1-5; cdr3_aa: CATSRDKGGDQPQHF; cdr3_nt: TGTGCCACCAGCAGAGATAAGGGGGGAGATCAGCCCCAGCATTTT
clone_size: many; v_call: TRBV7-2; d_call: -; j_call: TRBJ1-1; cdr3_aa: CAIQWNTEAFF; cdr3_nt: TGTGCCATCCAGTGGAACACTGAAGCTTTCTTT
clone_size: many; v_call: TRBV30; d_call: TRBD1; j_call: TRBJ1-2; cdr3_aa: CAWSARTGGSGYTF; cdr3_nt: TGTGCCTGGAGTGCACGGACAGGGGGGTCTGGCTACACCTTC
clone_size: many; v_call: TRBV3-1; d_call: TRBD2; j_call: TRBJ2-5; cdr3_aa: CASSLSGGDQETQYF; cdr3_nt: TGTGCCAGCAGCCTAAGCGGGGGGGACCAAGAGACCCAGTACTTC
clone_size: -; v_call: TRBV4-1; d_call: -; j_call: TRBJ1-2; cdr3_aa: CTSSQDNSGQLGYTF; cdr3_nt: TGCACCAGCAGCCAAGATAATTCAGGACAATTAGGCTACACCTTC
clone_size: -; v_call: TRBV4-1; d_call: TRBD1; j_call: TRBJ2-3; cdr3_aa: CASSHPGQGAYTQYF; cdr3_nt: TGCGCCAGCAGCCATCCGGGACAGGGGGCTTATACGCAGTATTTT
clone_size: -; v_call: TRBV4-1; d_call: -; j_call: TRBJ1-5; cdr3_aa: CASSQEEGGNQPQHF; cdr3_nt: TGCGCCAGCAGCCAAGAGGAAGGGGGCAATCAGCCCCAGCATTTT
clone_size: many; v_call: TRBV28; d_call: -; j_call: TRBJ1-1; cdr3_aa: CASSFWASKNTEAFF; cdr3_nt: TGTGCCAGCAGTTTTTGGGCGTCAAAGAACACTGAAGCTTTCTTT
clone_size: -; v_call: TRBV28; d_call: TRBD1; j_call: TRBJ1-2; cdr3_aa: CASRWGQGAVGYTF; cdr3_nt: TGTGCCAGCAGGTGGGGACAGGGGGCAGTTGGCTACACCTTC
clone_size: few; v_call: TRBV3-1; d_call: -; j_call: TRBJ1-2; cdr3_aa: CASSQGSTPSNYGYTF; cdr3_nt: TGTGCCAGCAGCCAAGGCAGTACCCCTTCTAACTATGGCTACACCTTC
clone_size: many; v_call: TRBV20-1; d_call: -; j_call: TRBJ2-7; cdr3_aa: CSAPGPGHREQYF; cdr3_nt: TGCAGTGCTCCGGGACCCGGCCATCGCGAGCAGTACTTC
clone_size: many; v_call: TRBV7-2; d_call: -; j_call: TRBJ1-2; cdr3_aa: CASSSGREAYGYTF; cdr3_nt: TGTGCCAGCAGCTCCGGCAGGGAAGCCTATGGCTACACCTTC
clone_size: few; v_call: TRBV12-5; d_call: -; j_call: TRBJ1-1; cdr3_aa: CASGLSQSWEAFF; cdr3_nt: TGTGCTAGTGGTTTGTCCCAATCCTGGGAAGCTTTCTTT
clone_size: many; v_call: TRBV28; d_call: -; j_call: TRBJ1-3; cdr3_aa: CASSLSAGNTIYF; cdr3_nt: TGTGCCAGCAGTTTATCTGCTGGAAACACCATATATTTT
clone_size: few; v_call: TRBV5-1; d_call: -; j_call: TRBJ2-2; cdr3_aa: CASSGLGAGELFF; cdr3_nt: TGCGCCAGCAGCGGCCTGGGCGCCGGGGAGCTGTTTTTT
clone_size: many; v_call: TRBV11-3; d_call: TRBD1; j_call: TRBJ2-2; cdr3_aa: CASSTRDRGLNTGELFF; cdr3_nt: TGTGCCAGCAGCACCCGCGACAGGGGGCTTAACACCGGGGAGCTGTTTTTT
clone_size: -; v_call: TRBV9; d_call: -; j_call: TRBJ2-7; cdr3_aa: CASSVEAESYEQYF; cdr3_nt: TGTGCCAGCAGCGTAGAGGCAGAATCCTACGAGCAGTACTTC
clone_size: few; v_call: TRBV20-1; d_call: TRBD1; j_call: TRBJ1-1; cdr3_aa: CSTDRVMNTEAFF; cdr3_nt: TGCAGTACCGACAGGGTCATGAACACTGAAGCTTTCTTT
clone_size: few; v_call: TRBV2; d_call: TRBD2; j_call: TRBJ2-7; cdr3_aa: CASTQTSGGPYEQYF; cdr3_nt: TGTGCCAGCACCCAAACTAGCGGGGGGCCCTACGAGCAGTACTTC
clone_size: many; v_call: TRBV3-1; d_call: TRBD1; j_call: TRBJ1-1; cdr3_aa: CASSRPTGEGGEAFF; cdr3_nt: TGTGCCAGCAGCCGACCGACAGGGGAGGGTGGTGAAGCTTTCTTT
clone_size: many; v_call: TRBV20-1; d_call: -; j_call: TRBJ1-1; cdr3_aa: CSARRSRGNTEAFF; cdr3_nt: TGCAGTGCTAGACGGAGCAGGGGGAACACTGAAGCTTTCTTT
clone_size: -; v_call: TRBV28; d_call: TRBD1; j_call: TRBJ1-4; cdr3_aa: CASSFDHGQGRKLFF; cdr3_nt: TGTGCCAGCAGTTTTGATCATGGACAGGGCAGGAAACTGTTTTTT
clone_size: few; v_call: TRBV6-2/TRBV6-3; d_call: TRBD1; j_call: TRBJ1-2; cdr3_aa: CAGSLRQGIDGYTF; cdr3_nt: TGTGCCGGCAGTCTCCGACAGGGGATTGATGGCTACACCTTC
clone_size: many; v_call: TRBV18; d_call: TRBD1; j_call: TRBJ1-2; cdr3_aa: CASSLIRTGEGYTF; cdr3_nt: TGTGCCAGCTCACTCATCAGGACAGGGGAAGGCTACACCTTC
clone_size: many; v_call: TRBV6-5; d_call: TRBD1; j_call: TRBJ1-1; cdr3_aa: CASSSGTEVNTEAFF; cdr3_nt: TGTGCCAGCAGTTCCGGGACAGAAGTTAACACTGAAGCTTTCTTT
clone_size: few; v_call: TRBV7-2; d_call: TRBD1; j_call: TRBJ1-5; cdr3_aa: CASSLGTGEPASNQPQHF; cdr3_nt: TGTGCCAGCAGCCTCGGGACAGGGGAACCCGCTAGCAATCAGCCCCAGCATTTT
clone_size: many; v_call: TRBV20-1; d_call: -; j_call: TRBJ2-2; cdr3_aa: CSAREPPGQGTGELFF; cdr3_nt: TGCAGTGCTAGAGAACCTCCGGGTCAAGGCACCGGGGAGCTGTTTTTT
clone_size: many; v_call: TRBV15; d_call: TRBD1; j_call: TRBJ1-1; cdr3_aa: CATSRETGDEAFF; cdr3_nt: TGTGCCACCAGTAGGGAGACAGGGGATGAAGCTTTCTTT
clone_size: few; v_call: TRBV5-1; d_call: TRBD2; j_call: TRBJ2-5; cdr3_aa: CASSPLVGGIQETQYF; cdr3_nt: TGCGCCAGCAGCCCTTTGGTGGGGGGGATACAAGAGACCCAGTACTTC